A single count supports the clone carrying this T cell receptor beta chain. Its specificity is unknown. The sample belongs to a study of graft-versus-host responses after intestinal transplantation. Study-level background: Anti-thymocyte globulin induction, then tacrolimus and steroids for about 3 years, went to all recipients.

Whole-study results and caveats: Peak GvH clone levels in circulation were associated with early post-transplant HvG declines. Subjects displaying graft-donor T cell macrochimerism possessed elevated graft-versus-host to host-versus-graft clonal ratios inside allografts.

V lost 7 bases and J 5 bases, leaving 15 bases between the germline ends. Germline V gene sequence: CDR1 SNHLY, CDR2 FYNNEI. The CDR3 extends over 14 amino acids. Measured with immunoSEQ multiplex PCR; TCRdb has only the in-frame clones, and not every one. The sample shows approximately 70,000 clones, 70% to 90% of them seen only once. The material was unstimulated CD8+ T cells sorted from spleen or lymph node cells, obtained before intestinal transplant. The receptor's source is a human donor who received an intestinal transplant. The chain couples TRBV2 to TRBJ2-1; a weak D match, TRBD2 (6 bases). CDR3 nucleotide sequence: TGTGCCAGCACGGGACGGGAGTGGAACAATGAGCAGTTCTTC. Translating gives CASTGREWNNEQFF.